The next 2 T cell receptor beta chains were all read from a single sample in a study of T cells in Graves' hyperthyroidism and ophthalmopathy. RNA transcripts yielded amplified TCR beta CDR3 regions. In the first-round RT-PCR of the TCR CDR3, the HTBI primer set was used. TCRdb ran MiXCR on the multiplex PCR reads and lists one entry per CDR3 protein. In the table there are some 150,000 distinct CDR3 sequences, approximately 24% of which are singletons. Source material: blood. These receptors were taken from a woman aged 45-60 years with Graves' hyperthyroidism that later progressed to Graves' ophthalmopathy.

This clonotype was counted many times. V usage is TRBV7-8 and J usage is TRBJ1-2; D unresolved. CDR1 is SGHVS, CDR2 FQNEAQ, per germline. Between the trimmed V and J ends, which lost 1 base and 2 bases, there was a span of 8 bases. The CDR3 runs 14 residues. DNA of the CDR3: TGTGCCAGCAGCTTAGGAGGTGGAAACTATGGCTACACCTTC. Amino acids: CASSLGGGNYGYTF.

This clonotype was seen at least ten times. The CDR3 spells CASSYSWGETQYF. CDR3 nucleotide sequence: TGTGCCAGCAGTTACTCGTGGGGGGAGACCCAGTACTTC. The chain uses TRBV6-5 and TRBJ2-5; the D gene could be TRBD1 or TRBD2 (5 bases each). This CDR3 is 13 amino acids long. Looked up from germline, CDR1 is MNHEY and CDR2 is SVGAGI. Trimming stripped 0 bases from V and 5 bases from J, with 7 bases between.